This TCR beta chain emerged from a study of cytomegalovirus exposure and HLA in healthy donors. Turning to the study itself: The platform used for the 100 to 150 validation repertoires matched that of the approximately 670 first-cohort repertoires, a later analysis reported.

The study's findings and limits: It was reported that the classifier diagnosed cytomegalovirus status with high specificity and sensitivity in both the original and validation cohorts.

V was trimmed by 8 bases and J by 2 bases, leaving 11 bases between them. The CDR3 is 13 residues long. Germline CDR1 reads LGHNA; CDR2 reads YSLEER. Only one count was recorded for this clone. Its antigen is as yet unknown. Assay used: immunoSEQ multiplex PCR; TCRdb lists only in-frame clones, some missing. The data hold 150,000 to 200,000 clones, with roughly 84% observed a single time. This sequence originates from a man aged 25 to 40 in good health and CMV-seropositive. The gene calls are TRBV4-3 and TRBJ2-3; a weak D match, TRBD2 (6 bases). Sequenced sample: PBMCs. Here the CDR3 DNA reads TGCGCCAGCGGGCGGGGATACACAGATACGCAGTATTTT. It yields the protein CASGRGYTDTQYF.